The 4 T cell receptor beta chains reported below all come from one sample, sequenced in a study of blood T cell repertoires in COVID-19. Repertoires were generated with immunoSEQ multiplex PCR, while TCRdb's copy carries only in-frame clones and drops some. Found here are around 280,000 clones, 89% of them singletons; the top ten hold roughly 11%. The source material was peripheral blood. These receptors came from a woman under 40 with COVID-19, enrolled during active disease.

This clone was seen once. The chain uses TRBV7-9 and TRBJ2-1, with D maybe TRBD2 (5 bases). V shed 5 bases and J shed 3 bases, with 14 bases lying between them. The germline V gene encodes CDR1 SEHNR and CDR2 FQNEAQ (reference sequence). This CDR3 region has 15 residues. In DNA form, the CDR3 reads TGTGCCAGCAGCCCATTCATAGGGAGCTACAATGAGCAGTTCTTC. It encodes CASSPFIGSYNEQFF.

The CDR3 loop reads CASSLLGGGTDTQYF. The CDR3 region has the DNA TGTGCCAGCAGCTTATTAGGCGGGGGCACAGATACGCAGTATTTT. The rearrangement uses TRBV7-9 and TRBJ2-3, with a weak D call TRBD2 (6 bases). The CDR3 totals 15 residues. Germline V gives CDR1 SEHNR, CDR2 FQNEAQ (reference sequence). Trimming removed 2 bases from V and 1 base from J, with 10 bases in between.

The chain carries TRBV28 and TRBJ2-7, with 8 bases matching TRBD2. J gave up 0 bases and V 4 bases, and 8 bases lay outside the gene matches. CDR3 length: 16 amino acids. The germline gives CDR1 MDHEN, CDR2 SYDVKM. The CDR3 DNA follows: TGTGCCAGCAGTTCACCCACTAGCGGATTCTCCTACGAGCAGTACTTC. It is translated as CASSSPTSGFSYEQYF.

This chain uses TRBV7-9 with TRBJ1-5; no definite D call. The CDR3 has 15 residues. The germline V and J ends were trimmed by 1 base and 1 base, with 8 bases remaining between them. Germline CDR1 SEHNR, CDR2 FQNEAQ (reference sequence). The CDR3 loop reads CASSLDGGSNQPQHF. The DNA of the CDR3 is TGTGCCAGCAGCTTAGACGGAGGGAGCAATCAGCCCCAGCATTTT. Drawing the rest from reference TRBV7-9 and TRBJ1-5, the complete variable domain is DTGVSQNPRHKITKRGQNVTFRCDPISEHNRLYWYRQTLGQGPEFLTYFQNEAQLEKSRLLSDRFSAERPKGSFSTLEIQRTEQGDSAMYLCASSLDGGSNQPQHFGDGTRLSIL.